The 22 T cell receptor beta chains listed next were all sequenced from one sample in a study of blood T cell repertoires in COVID-19. Assay: immunoSEQ multiplex PCR; the TCRdb copy retains only in-frame clones and omits some. The sample has fewer than 350,000 clones, approximately 91% seen once; the top ten hold roughly 2.1%. The specimen sequenced was PBMCs or T cells enriched from blood (not recorded which). These receptors were obtained from a woman in her thirties or forties with acute COVID-19.

The chain combines TRBV5-1 with TRBJ2-7, with D unclear. There are 12 residues in the CDR3. V was pared by 7 bases and J by 5 bases, with 13 bases between. CDR1 is SGHRS and CDR2 is YFSETQ in the germline V gene. CDR3 DNA: TGCGCCAGCCGACTCGGGTCCCACGAGCAGTACTTC. It specifies CASRLGSHEQYF.

The chain is built from TRBV6-5 and TRBJ1-1; D gene uncertain. This CDR3 has 14 residues. Per the germline V gene, CDR1 is MNHEY and CDR2 is SVGAGI. V was trimmed by 5 bases and J by 3 bases, leaving 13 bases between them. The CDR3 region has the DNA TGTGCCAGCAGTCGGCGTGCGAGGGACACTGAAGCTTTCTTT. Its translation: CASSRRARDTEAFF.

The chain has TRBV10-3 and TRBJ2-1, with a tentative D call TRBD2 (5 bases). Germline V gives CDR1 ENHRY, CDR2 SYGVKD. Trimming shortened V by 3 bases and J by 9 bases, and 12 bases separated the two germline ends. This CDR3 comprises 13 residues. The CDR3 DNA reads as TGTGCCATCAGTGAAGAACTAGTGGGTGAGCAGTTCTTC. This sequence encodes CAISEELVGEQFF.

The rearrangement joins TRBV7-9 to TRBJ2-5, with 8 bases fitting TRBD2. V was pared by 3 bases and J by 4 bases, with 7 bases of the junction left unmatched. The CDR3 runs to 15 residues. Germline loops: CDR1 SEHNR, CDR2 FQNEAQ (reference sequence). The CDR3 coding sequence is TGTGCCAGCAGCTTGACGGGACTAGGGGGAGAGACCCAGTACTTC. Protein: CASSLTGLGGETQYF.

The rearrangement joins TRBV4-1 to TRBJ1-4; D call uncertain. The germline CDR1 and CDR2 sequences are MGHRA and YSYEKL. The V end lost 6 bases, the J end lost 4 bases, and 9 bases lay between the germline ends. This CDR3 has 13 amino acids. This CDR3 is CASRRSFNEKLFF. The CDR3 coding sequence is TGCGCCAGCAGAAGGAGTTTTAATGAAAAACTGTTTTTT.

The chain has TRBV4-1 and TRBJ1-2, with 7 bases that match TRBD1. Per germline, CDR1 MGHRA and CDR2 YSYEKL. V lost 0 bases and J lost 1; bases outside the gene matches: 2. The CDR3 consists of 15 residues. DNA of the CDR3: TGCGCCAGCAGCCAAGAAGGGGGCGGTAACTATGGCTACACCTTC. Protein product: CASSQEGGGNYGYTF.

In its sample, this clone was seen once. This chain connects TRBV5-1 to TRBJ2-5, with TRBD2 as a possible D gene (5 bases). V dropped 1 base and J dropped 5 bases, with 12 bases sitting between them. Germline CDR1 and CDR2: SGHRS and YFSETQ. The CDR3 totals 14 residues. The CDR3 bases are TGCGCCAGCAGCTTGACGGGGTCGGGTGAGACCCAGTACTTC. Its protein product is CASSLTGSGETQYF.

The CDR3 DNA sequence: TGTGCCAGCAGTACCCCAGAGCGGGGGAGGACAGATACGCAGTATTTT. Residues: CASSTPERGRTDTQYF. The chain employs TRBV28 and TRBJ2-3, with TRBD2 matching 8 bases. V was clipped by 5 bases and J by 3 bases; unmatched bases: 10. CDR3 length: 16 amino acids. Germline lookup yields CDR1 MDHEN and CDR2 SYDVKM. The whole variable domain, filled in from reference TRBV28 and TRBJ2-3, reads DVKVTQSSRYLVKRTGEKVFLECVQDMDHENMFWYRQDPGLGLRLIYFSYDVKMKEKGDIPEGYSVSREKKERFSLILESASTNQTSMYLCASSTPERGRTDTQYFGPGTRLTVL.

J is TRBJ1-5 and V is TRBV19; perhaps TRBD1 as D (5 bases). The CDR3 consists of 17 residues. Germline CDR1 reads LNHDA; CDR2 reads SQIVND (reference sequence). V gave up 3 bases and J gave up 7 bases, with 22 bases separating them. The chain's CDR3 is CASSIIRPGRGGQPQHF. In DNA, the CDR3 is TGTGCCAGTAGTATCATCAGGCCAGGGAGGGGAGGACAGCCCCAGCATTTT.

The rearrangement joins TRBV14 to TRBJ2-1, with TRBD2 identical over 13 bases. In germline, CDR1 is SGHDN, CDR2 FVKESK. The CDR3 spans 17 residues. Trimming took 4 bases from V and 5 from J; bases not matched to a gene: 8. The CDR3 reads CASSPWTSGGFNNEQFF. Here the CDR3 DNA reads TGTGCCAGCAGCCCTTGGACTAGCGGGGGCTTTAACAATGAGCAGTTCTTC.

This chain joins TRBV2 and TRBJ2-2; 10 nucleotides match TRBD2. Germline V gene data show CDR1 as SNHLY and CDR2 as FYNNEI. With 7 bases clipped from V and 3 bases from J, the junction kept 2 bases outside the gene matches. This CDR3 region has 14 residues. The CDR3 spells CASKREGHTGELFF. In DNA, the CDR3 is TGTGCCAGCAAGCGGGAGGGCCACACCGGGGAGCTGTTTTTT. Complete variable domain (other parts from reference TRBV2 and TRBJ2-2): EPEVTQTPSHQVTQMGQEVILRCVPISNHLYFYWYRQILGQKVEFLVSFYNNEISEKSEIFDDQFSVERPDGSNFTLKIRSTKLEDSAMYFCASKREGHTGELFFGEGSRLTVL.

The chain couples TRBV7-8 to TRBJ2-7; D uncertain. Germline V gene lookup returns CDR1 SGHVS and CDR2 FQNEAQ. CDR3 length: 15 residues. Trimming removed 5 bases from V and 0 bases from J, with 14 bases in between. The CDR3, as DNA: TGTGCCAGCAGCCCCGGCAGGAATCCCTCCTACGAGCAGTACTTC. Translated: CASSPGRNPSYEQYF.

In the case of this clone: The sample holds other DNA sequences that translate to the same CDR3. The rearrangement links TRBV6-5 to TRBJ1-1, with D possibly being TRBD1 (6 bases). Per germline, CDR1 MNHEY and CDR2 SVGAGI. Trimming removed 0 bases from V and 4 bases from J, with 12 bases in between. The CDR3 length is 15 residues. CDR3 in DNA: TGTGCCAGCAGTTACTCGCGGGGGGCTAGCACTGAAGCTTTCTTT. Amino acid sequence: CASSYSRGASTEAFF.

Of note for this clone: The same CDR3 can be traced to other DNA sequences in this sample. V usage is TRBV5-6 and J usage is TRBJ2-7; maybe TRBD2 (7 bases). The germline V and J ends were trimmed by 4 bases and 0 bases, with 14 bases remaining between them. CDR3 length equals 15 residues. Germline V gene data show CDR1 as SGHDT and CDR2 as YYEEEE. As DNA, the CDR3 is TGTGCCAGCAGCAGGGGGGGGCAGGGCTCCTACGAGCAGTACTTC. It codes for CASSRGGQGSYEQYF.

This chain links TRBV23-1 with TRBJ1-4, with D uncertain. TRBV23-1 is annotated as an ORF whose role is uncertain. V lost 4 bases and J lost 0, with 6 bases in between. The CDR3 sequence is 14 residues long. CDR3 loop: CASSRAPTNEKLFF. The CDR3 nucleotides read TGCGCCAGCAGTCGGGCACCAACTAATGAAAAACTGTTTTTT.

Here the CDR3 DNA reads TGCAGTGTCGCGTACCAAGAGACCCAGTACTTC. It yields the protein CSVAYQETQYF. This sequence joins TRBV20-1 and TRBJ2-5; unclear D gene. CDR3 length: 11 residues. In germline, CDR1 is DFQATT, CDR2 SNEGSKA (reference sequence). Between the trimmed V and J ends, which lost 7 bases and 0 bases, there was a span of 6 bases.

The chain joins TRBV11-2 to TRBJ2-7; tentatively, D is TRBD2 (5 bases). Per the germline V gene, CDR1 is SGHAT and CDR2 is FQNNGV. V was shortened by 4 bases and J by 0 bases, with 13 bases between the two germline ends. The CDR3 extends over 15 amino acids. CDR3 nucleotide sequence: TGTGCCAGCAGCTCGAGGGTAGGGTTCTCCTACGAGCAGTACTTC. Translated: CASSSRVGFSYEQYF.

V gene TRBV7-2 combines with J gene TRBJ2-3; 8 nucleotides align to TRBD2. This CDR3 spans 16 amino acids. Germline CDR1 and CDR2: SGHTA and FQGNSA. J was trimmed by 0 bases and V by 5 bases; bases with no gene match: 7. The CDR3 nucleotides read TGTGCCAGCAGCCTATCGGGGGGGCTGAGCACAGATACGCAGTATTTT. Protein sequence: CASSLSGGLSTDTQYF.

The J gene is TRBJ2-5, the V gene TRBV9, with a weak D call TRBD1 (6 bases). Germline CDR1 and CDR2: SGDLS and YYNGEE. CDR3 length: 16 amino acids. V lost 0 bases and J 0 bases, leaving 12 bases between the germline ends. The CDR3 sequence: CASSVVRWTDQETQYF. As DNA, the CDR3 is TGTGCCAGCAGCGTAGTGCGGTGGACAGACCAAGAGACCCAGTACTTC.

About this clone: Within the sample, other DNA sequences also encode this same CDR3. The rearrangement joins TRBV5-1 to TRBJ1-5; 8 bases agree with TRBD1. CDR1 and CDR2 from the germline V gene are SGHRS and YFSETQ. The J segment lost 2 bases and the V segment lost 3 bases, leaving 1 base of the junction unmatched. The CDR3 is made up of 14 amino acids. CDR3 DNA: TGCGCCAGCAGCTCGGGACAGGGCAATCAGCCCCAGCATTTT. This gives the protein CASSSGQGNQPQHF.

The chain recombines TRBV9 with TRBJ2-3; no firm D call. The length of the CDR3 is 13 residues. The germline gives CDR1 SGDLS, CDR2 YYNGEE. Trimming removed 3 bases at V and 4 bases at J, with 9 bases between. The CDR3 loop reads CASSAAVADTQYF. The CDR3 DNA follows: TGTGCCAGCAGCGCCGCCGTAGCAGATACGCAGTATTTT.

The chain has TRBV6-6 and TRBJ1-2; no definite D call. The CDR3 runs to 12 residues. The V and J ends lost 2 bases and 8 bases respectively, with 9 bases between them. Looked up from germline, CDR1 is MNHNY and CDR2 is SVGAGI (reference sequence). The CDR3 reads CASSYPLEGYTF. The CDR3 DNA sequence: TGTGCCAGCAGTTACCCGTTGGAGGGCTACACCTTC.